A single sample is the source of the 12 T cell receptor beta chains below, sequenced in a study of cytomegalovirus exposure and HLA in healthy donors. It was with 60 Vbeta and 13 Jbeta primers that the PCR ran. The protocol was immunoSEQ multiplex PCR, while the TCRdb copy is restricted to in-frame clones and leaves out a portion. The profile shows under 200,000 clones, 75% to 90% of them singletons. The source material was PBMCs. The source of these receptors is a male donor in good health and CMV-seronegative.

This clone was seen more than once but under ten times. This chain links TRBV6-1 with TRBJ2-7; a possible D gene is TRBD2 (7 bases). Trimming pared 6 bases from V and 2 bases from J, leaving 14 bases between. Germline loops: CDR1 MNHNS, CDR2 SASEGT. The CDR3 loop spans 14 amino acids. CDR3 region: CASRGGGSAYEQYF. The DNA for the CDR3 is TGTGCCAGCAGGGGAGGGGGGTCCGCCTACGAGCAGTACTTC.

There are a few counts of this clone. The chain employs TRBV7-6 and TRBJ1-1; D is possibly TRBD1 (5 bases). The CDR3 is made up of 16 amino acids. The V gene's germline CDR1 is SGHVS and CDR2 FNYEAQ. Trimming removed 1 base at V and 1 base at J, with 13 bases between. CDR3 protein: CASSLGSRRGNTEAFF. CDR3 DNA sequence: TGTGCCAGCAGCTTAGGGAGTCGTAGGGGGAACACTGAAGCTTTCTTT.

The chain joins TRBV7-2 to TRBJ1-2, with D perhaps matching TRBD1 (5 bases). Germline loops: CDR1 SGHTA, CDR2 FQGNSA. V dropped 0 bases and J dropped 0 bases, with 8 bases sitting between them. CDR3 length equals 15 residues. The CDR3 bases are TGTGCCAGCAGCTTAGCGCCAGGGTCTAACTATGGCTACACCTTC. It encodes CASSLAPGSNYGYTF.

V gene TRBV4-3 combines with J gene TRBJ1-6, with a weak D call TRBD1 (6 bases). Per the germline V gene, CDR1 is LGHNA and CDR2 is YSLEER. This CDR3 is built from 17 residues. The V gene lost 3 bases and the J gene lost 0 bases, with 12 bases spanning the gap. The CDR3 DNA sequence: TGCGCCAGCAGCCATTCTACAGGGATCTCCTATAATTCACCCCTCCACTTT. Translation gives CASSHSTGISYNSPLHF.

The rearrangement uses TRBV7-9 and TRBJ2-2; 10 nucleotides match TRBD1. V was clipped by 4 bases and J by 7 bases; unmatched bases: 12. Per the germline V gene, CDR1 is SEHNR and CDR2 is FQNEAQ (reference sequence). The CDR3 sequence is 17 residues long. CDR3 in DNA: TGTGCCAGCAGCTCCAAACTCACCGGGACAGGGGTCGGGGAGCTGTTTTTT. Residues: CASSSKLTGTGVGELFF.

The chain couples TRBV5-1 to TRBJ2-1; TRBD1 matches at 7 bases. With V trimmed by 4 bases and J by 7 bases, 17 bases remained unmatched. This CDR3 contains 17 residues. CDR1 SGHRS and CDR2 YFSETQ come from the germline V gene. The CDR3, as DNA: TGCGCCAGCAGCCCGGAAGGGGGCGCGAGGAGGATGAATGAGCAGTTCTTC. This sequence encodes CASSPEGGARRMNEQFF.

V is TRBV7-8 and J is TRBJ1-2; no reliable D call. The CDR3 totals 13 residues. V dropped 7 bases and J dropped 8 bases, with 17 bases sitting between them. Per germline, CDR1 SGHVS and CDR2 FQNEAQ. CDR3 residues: CASTKTLLLGYTF. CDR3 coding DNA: TGTGCCAGCACCAAAACATTGCTCCTGGGCTACACCTTC.

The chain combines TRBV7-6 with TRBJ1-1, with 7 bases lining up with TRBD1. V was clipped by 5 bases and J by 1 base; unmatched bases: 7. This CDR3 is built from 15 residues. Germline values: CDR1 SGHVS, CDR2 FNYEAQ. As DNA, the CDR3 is TGTGCCAGCAGCCGACAGGGCCGACGGAACACTGAAGCTTTCTTT. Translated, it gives CASSRQGRRNTEAFF.

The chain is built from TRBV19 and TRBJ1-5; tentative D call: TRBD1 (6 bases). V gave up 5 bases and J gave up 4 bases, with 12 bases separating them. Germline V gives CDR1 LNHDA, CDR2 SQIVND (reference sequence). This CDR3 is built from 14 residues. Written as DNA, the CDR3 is TGTGCCAGTAGTGTCGGACAGCCGAATCAGCCCCAGCATTTT. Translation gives CASSVGQPNQPQHF.

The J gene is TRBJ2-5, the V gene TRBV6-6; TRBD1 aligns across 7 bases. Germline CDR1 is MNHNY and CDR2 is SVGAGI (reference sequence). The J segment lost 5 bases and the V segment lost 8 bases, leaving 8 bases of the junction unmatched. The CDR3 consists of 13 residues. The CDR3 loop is CASLGGISETQYF. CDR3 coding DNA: TGTGCCAGCTTAGGGGGCATATCGGAGACCCAGTACTTC.

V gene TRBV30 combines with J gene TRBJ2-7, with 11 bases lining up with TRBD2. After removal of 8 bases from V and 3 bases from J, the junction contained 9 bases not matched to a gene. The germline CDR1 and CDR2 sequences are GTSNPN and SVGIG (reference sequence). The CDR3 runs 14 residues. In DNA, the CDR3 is TGTGCCCCGGAAGGGACTAGCGGACTCTACGAGCAGTACTTC. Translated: CAPEGTSGLYEQYF.

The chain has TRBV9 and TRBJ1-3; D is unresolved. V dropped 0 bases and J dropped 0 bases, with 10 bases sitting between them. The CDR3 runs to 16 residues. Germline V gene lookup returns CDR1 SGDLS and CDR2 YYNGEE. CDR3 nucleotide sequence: TGTGCCAGCAGCGTAGCTATCCCGGGCTCTGGAAACACCATATATTTT. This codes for CASSVAIPGSGNTIYF.